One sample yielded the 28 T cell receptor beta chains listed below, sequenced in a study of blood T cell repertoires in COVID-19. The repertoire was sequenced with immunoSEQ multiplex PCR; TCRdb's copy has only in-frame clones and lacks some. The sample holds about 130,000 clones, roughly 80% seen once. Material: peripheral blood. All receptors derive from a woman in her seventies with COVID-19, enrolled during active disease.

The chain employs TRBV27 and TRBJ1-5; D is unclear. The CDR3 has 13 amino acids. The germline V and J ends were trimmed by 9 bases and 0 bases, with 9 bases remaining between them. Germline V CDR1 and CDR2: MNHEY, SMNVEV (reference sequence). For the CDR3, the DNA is TGTGCCAGTGGGAGTAATAGCAATCAGCCCCAGCATTTT. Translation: CASGSNSNQPQHF.

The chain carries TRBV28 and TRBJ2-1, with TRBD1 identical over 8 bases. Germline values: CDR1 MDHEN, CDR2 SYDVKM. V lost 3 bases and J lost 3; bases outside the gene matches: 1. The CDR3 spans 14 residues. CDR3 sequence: CASSLTGVYNEQFF. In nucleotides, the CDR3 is TGTGCCAGCAGTTTGACAGGGGTCTACAATGAGCAGTTCTTC.

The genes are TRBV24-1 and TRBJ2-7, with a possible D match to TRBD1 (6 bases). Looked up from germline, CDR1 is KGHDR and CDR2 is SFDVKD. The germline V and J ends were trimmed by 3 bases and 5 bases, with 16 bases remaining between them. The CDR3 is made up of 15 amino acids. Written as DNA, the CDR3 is TGTGCCACCAGTGATCCCGGGACAAAGGTGGACGAGCAGTACTTC. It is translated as CATSDPGTKVDEQYF.

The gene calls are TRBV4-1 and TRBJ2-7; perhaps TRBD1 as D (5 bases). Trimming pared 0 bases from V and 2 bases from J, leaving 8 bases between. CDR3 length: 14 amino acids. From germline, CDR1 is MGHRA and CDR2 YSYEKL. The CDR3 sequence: CASSQEGPTYEQYF. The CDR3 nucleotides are TGCGCCAGCAGCCAAGAGGGGCCGACCTACGAGCAGTACTTC.

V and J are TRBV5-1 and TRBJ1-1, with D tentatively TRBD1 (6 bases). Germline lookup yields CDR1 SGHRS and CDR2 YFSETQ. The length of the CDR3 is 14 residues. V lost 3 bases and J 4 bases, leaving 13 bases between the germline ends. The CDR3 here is CASSSPQGTTEAFF. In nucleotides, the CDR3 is TGCGCCAGCAGCTCCCCACAGGGAACCACTGAAGCTTTCTTT.

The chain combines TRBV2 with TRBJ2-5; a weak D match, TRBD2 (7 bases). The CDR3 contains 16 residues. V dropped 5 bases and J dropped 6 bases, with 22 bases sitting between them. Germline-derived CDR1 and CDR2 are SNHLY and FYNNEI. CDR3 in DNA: TGTGCCAGCAGTAAGGGGCGTGGGGGGGCGGTTCAGACCCAGTACTTC. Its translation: CASSKGRGGAVQTQYF.

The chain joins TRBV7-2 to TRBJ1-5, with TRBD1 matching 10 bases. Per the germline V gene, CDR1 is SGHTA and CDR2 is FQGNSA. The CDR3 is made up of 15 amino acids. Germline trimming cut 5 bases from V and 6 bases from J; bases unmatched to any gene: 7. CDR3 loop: CASSLGQGKTQPQHF. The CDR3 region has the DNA TGTGCCAGCAGCCTGGGACAGGGGAAGACTCAGCCCCAGCATTTT. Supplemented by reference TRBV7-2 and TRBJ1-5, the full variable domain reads GAGVSQSPSNKVTEKGKDVELRCDPISGHTALYWYRQSLGQGLEFLIYFQGNSAPDKSGLPSDRFSAERTGGSVSTLTIQRTQQEDSAVYLCASSLGQGKTQPQHFGDGTRLSIL.

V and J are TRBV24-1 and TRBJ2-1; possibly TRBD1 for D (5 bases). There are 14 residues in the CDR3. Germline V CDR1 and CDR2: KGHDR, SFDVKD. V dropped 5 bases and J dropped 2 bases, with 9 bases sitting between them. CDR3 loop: CATSVPGTYNEQFF. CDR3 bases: TGTGCCACCAGTGTCCCAGGGACCTACAATGAGCAGTTCTTC.

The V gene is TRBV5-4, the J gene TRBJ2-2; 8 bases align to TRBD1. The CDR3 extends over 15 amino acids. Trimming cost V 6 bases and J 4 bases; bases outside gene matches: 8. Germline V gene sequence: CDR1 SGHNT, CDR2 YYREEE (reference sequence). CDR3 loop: CASTLGQGITGELFF. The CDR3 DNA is TGTGCCAGCACCCTTGGACAGGGAATCACCGGGGAGCTGTTTTTT.

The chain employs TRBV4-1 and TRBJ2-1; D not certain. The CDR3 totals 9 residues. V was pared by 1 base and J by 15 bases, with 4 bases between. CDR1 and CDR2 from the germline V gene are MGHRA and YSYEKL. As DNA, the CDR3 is TGCGCCAGCAGCCAAGGCGTGTTCTTC. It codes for CASSQGVFF.

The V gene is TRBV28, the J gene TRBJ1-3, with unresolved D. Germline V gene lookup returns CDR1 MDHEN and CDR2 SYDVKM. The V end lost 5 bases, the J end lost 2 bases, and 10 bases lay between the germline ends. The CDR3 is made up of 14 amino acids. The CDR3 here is CASSHPEAGNTIYF. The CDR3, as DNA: TGTGCCAGCAGTCACCCAGAGGCTGGAAACACCATATATTTT.

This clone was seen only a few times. DNA of the CDR3: TGTGCCAGCAGCCAAGCGTCCTCATTTTACCAGGGGGACTATGGCTACACCTTC. Translated, it gives CASSQASSFYQGDYGYTF. The rearrangement links TRBV4-2 to TRBJ1-2; 7 bases agree with TRBD1. The CDR3 has 18 residues. V lost 1 base, J lost 3 bases, and 14 bases stayed unmatched. Germline-derived CDR1 and CDR2 are LGHNA and YNFKEQ.

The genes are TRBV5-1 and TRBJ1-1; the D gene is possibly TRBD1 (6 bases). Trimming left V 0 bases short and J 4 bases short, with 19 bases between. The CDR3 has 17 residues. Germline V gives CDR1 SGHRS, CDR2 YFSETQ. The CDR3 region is CASSLDFNNRVGTEAFF. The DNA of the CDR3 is TGCGCCAGCAGCTTGGACTTTAACAACAGGGTAGGCACTGAAGCTTTCTTT.

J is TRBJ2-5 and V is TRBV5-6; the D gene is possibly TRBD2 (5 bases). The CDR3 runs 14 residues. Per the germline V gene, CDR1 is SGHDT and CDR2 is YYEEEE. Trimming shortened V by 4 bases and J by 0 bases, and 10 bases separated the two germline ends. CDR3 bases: TGTGCCAGCAGCCCTGGACTGGACCAAGAGACCCAGTACTTC. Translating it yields CASSPGLDQETQYF.

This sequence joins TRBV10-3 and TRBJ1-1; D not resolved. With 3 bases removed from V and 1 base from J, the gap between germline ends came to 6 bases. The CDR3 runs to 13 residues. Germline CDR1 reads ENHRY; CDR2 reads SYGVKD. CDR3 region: CAISDSGNTEAFF. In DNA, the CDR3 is TGTGCCATCAGTGACTCAGGGAACACTGAAGCTTTCTTT.

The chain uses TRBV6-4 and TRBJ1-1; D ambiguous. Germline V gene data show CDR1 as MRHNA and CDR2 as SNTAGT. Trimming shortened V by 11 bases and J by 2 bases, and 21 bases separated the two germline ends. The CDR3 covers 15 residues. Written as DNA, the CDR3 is TGTGCCCTTCACTTACCCGGCCAGACTAACACTGAAGCTTTCTTT. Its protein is CALHLPGQTNTEAFF.

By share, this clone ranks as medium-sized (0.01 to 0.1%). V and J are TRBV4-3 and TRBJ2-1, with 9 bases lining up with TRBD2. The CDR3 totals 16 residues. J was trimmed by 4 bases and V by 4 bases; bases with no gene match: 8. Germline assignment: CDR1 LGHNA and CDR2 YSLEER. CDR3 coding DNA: TGCGCCAGCAGCCCCCTCCCTAGCGGGGATTACAATGAGCAGTTCTTC. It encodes CASSPLPSGDYNEQFF.

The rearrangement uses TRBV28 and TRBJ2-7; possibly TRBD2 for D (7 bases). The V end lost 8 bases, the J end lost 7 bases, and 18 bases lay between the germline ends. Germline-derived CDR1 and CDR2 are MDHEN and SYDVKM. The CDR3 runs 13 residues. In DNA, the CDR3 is TGTGCCAGCGCCCCGGGGGGCCCGAGGGAGCAGTACTTC. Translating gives CASAPGGPREQYF.

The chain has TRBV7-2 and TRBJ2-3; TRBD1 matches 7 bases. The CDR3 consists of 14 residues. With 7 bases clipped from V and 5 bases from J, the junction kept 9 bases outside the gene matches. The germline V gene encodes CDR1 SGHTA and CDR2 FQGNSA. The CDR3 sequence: CASTLTGVRDTQYF. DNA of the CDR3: TGTGCCAGCACCCTTACAGGGGTTAGAGATACGCAGTATTTT.

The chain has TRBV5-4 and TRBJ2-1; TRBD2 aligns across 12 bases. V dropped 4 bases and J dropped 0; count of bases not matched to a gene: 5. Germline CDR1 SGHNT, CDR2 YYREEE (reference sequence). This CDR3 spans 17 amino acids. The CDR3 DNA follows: TGTGCCAGCAGCGTGACTAGCGGGGGTGGCTCCTACAATGAGCAGTTCTTC. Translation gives CASSVTSGGGSYNEQFF.

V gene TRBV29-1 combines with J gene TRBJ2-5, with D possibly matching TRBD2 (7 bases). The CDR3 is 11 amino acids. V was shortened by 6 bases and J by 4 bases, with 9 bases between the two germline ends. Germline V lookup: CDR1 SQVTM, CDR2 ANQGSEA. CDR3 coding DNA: TGCAGCGTGAGGGGGGGAGAGACCCAGTACTTC. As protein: CSVRGGETQYF.

CDR3 sequence: CASSWGGSSGYEQYF. The CDR3, as DNA: TGTGCCAGCAGCTGGGGGGGGAGCTCGGGCTACGAGCAGTACTTC. The chain joins TRBV5-4 to TRBJ2-7; 7 positions match TRBD2. CDR3 length: 15 residues. Germline assignment: CDR1 SGHNT and CDR2 YYREEE (reference sequence). The ends lost 3 bases at V and 3 bases at J; junction bases unmatched: 9.

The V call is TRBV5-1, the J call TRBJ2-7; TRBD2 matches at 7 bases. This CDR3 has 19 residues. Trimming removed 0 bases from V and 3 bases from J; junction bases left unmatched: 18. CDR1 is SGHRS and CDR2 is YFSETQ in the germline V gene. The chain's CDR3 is CASSLADLPPGGPLYEQYF. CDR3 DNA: TGCGCCAGCAGCTTGGCGGATCTCCCTCCGGGGGGTCCTCTCTACGAGCAGTACTTC.

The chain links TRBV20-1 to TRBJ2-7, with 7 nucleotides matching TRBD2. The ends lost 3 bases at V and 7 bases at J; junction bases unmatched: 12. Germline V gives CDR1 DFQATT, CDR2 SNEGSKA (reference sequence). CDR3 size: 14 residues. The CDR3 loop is CSASLLAFGGEQYF. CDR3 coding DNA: TGCAGTGCTAGTTTACTAGCCTTCGGGGGGGAGCAGTACTTC.

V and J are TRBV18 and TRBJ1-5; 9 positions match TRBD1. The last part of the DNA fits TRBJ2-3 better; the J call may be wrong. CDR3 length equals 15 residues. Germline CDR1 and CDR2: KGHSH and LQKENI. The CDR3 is CASSPRDRAWQPQYF. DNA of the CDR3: TGTGCCAGCTCACCACGGGACAGGGCGTGGCAGCCCCAGTATTTT.

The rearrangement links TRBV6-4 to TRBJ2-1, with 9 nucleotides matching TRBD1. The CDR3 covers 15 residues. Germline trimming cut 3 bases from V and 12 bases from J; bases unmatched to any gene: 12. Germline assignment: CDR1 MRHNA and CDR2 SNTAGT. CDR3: CASSETQGANYVQFF. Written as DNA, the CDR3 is TGTGCCAGCAGTGAAACACAGGGGGCGAACTATGTGCAGTTCTTC.

DNA for the CDR3: TGTGCCAGCAGCCGGACGGGGGGCTACGCCGGGGAGCTGTTTTTT. It encodes CASSRTGGYAGELFF. The chain has TRBV7-2 and TRBJ2-2, with a tentative D call TRBD2 (7 bases). CDR3 length: 15 amino acids. Germline V gives CDR1 SGHTA, CDR2 FQGNSA. V was clipped by 5 bases and J by 6 bases, with 16 bases between them.

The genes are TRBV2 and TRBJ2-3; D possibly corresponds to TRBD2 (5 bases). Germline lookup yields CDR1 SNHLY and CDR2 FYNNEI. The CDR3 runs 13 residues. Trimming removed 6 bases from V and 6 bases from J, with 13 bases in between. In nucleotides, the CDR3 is TGTGCCAGCAGAGAGAACCCGGGGGATACGCAGTATTTT. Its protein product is CASRENPGDTQYF.